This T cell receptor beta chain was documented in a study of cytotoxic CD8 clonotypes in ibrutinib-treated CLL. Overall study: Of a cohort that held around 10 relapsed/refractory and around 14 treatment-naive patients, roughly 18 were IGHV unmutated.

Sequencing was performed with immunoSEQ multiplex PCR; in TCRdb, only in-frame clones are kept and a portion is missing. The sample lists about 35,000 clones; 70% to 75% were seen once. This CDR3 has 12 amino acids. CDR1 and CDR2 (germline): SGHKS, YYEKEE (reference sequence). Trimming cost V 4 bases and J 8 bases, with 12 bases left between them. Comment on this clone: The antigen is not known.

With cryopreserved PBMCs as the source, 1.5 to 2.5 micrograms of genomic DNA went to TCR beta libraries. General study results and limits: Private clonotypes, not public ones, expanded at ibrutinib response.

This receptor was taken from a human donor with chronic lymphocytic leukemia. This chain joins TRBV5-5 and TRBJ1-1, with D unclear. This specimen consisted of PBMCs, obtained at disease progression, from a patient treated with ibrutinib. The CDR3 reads CASSGPGGEAFF. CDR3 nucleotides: TGTGCCAGCAGCGGTCCGGGAGGCGAAGCTTTCTTT. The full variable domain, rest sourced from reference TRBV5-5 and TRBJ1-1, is DAGVTQSPTHLIKTRGQQVTLRCSPISGHKSVSWYQQVLGQGPQFIFQYYEKEERGRGNFPDRFSARQFPNYSSELNVNALLLGDSALYLCASSGPGGEAFFGQGTRLTVV.